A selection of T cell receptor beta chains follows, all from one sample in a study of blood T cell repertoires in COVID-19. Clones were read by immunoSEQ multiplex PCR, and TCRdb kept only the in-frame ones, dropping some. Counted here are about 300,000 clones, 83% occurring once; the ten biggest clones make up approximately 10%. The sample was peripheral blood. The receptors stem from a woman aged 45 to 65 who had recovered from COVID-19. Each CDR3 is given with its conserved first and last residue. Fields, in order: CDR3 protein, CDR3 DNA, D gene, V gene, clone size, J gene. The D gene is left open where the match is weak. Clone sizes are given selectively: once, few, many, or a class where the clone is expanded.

CASSPGLGYTF,TGTGCCAGCAGTCCAGGGTTGGGCTACACCTTC,.,TRBV28,once,TRBJ1-2
CASSVYDLSTEAFF,TGTGCCAGCAGCGTATATGATCTCAGCACTGAAGCTTTCTTT,.,TRBV6-5,.,TRBJ1-1
CASKTRGQGSYEQYF,TGTGCCAGCAAAACACGTGGACAGGGCTCCTACGAGCAGTACTTC,TRBD1,TRBV2,.,TRBJ2-7
CASSTDRPNEKLFF,TGTGCCAGCAGTACTGACAGGCCGAATGAAAAACTGTTTTTT,.,TRBV11-2,.,TRBJ1-4
CASSPGTGGGSPLHF,TGTGCCAGCTCACCCGGGACAGGGGGCGGTTCACCCCTCCACTTT,TRBD1,TRBV18,.,TRBJ1-6
CASSPRGILGEQYF,TGTGCCAGCAGCCCAAGAGGTATACTTGGGGAGCAGTACTTC,.,TRBV9,.,TRBJ2-7
CASSQVRANSNQPQHF,TGCGCCAGCAGCCAAGTCAGGGCAAATAGCAATCAGCCCCAGCATTTT,.,TRBV4-1,many,TRBJ1-5
CASKVGQGFPGELFF,TGTGCCAGTAAGGTGGGACAGGGGTTCCCCGGGGAGCTGTTTTTT,TRBD1,TRBV19,.,TRBJ2-2
CASSQDYAGLAKNIQYF,TGTGCCAGCAGCCAAGATTATGCGGGGCTAGCCAAAAACATTCAGTACTTC,.,TRBV4-2,.,TRBJ2-4
CASSIHGAGANQPQHF,TGTGCCAGTAGCATACACGGAGCAGGGGCGAATCAGCCCCAGCATTTT,.,TRBV19,.,TRBJ1-5